This TCR beta chain was obtained from a study of cytomegalovirus exposure and HLA in healthy donors. In the study overall: Counted in an early data release were about 86 million unique TCRs from HLA-typed donors.

Trimming stripped 2 bases from V and 5 bases from J, with 12 bases between. This CDR3 has 14 amino acids. Germline V gives CDR1 SQVTM, CDR2 ANQGSEA. Remarks on this clone: Its antigen is unidentified.

Notes on the study in general: An observed cluster of highly shared sequence variants was recorded as a likely sequencing artifact.

The PCR employed 60 Vbeta primers together with 13 Jbeta primers. TCRdb's copy holds only in-frame clones and misses some; the assay was immunoSEQ multiplex PCR. The sample yields about 190,000 clones, about 83% seen once. The chain uses TRBV29-1 and TRBJ2-2; TRBD2 might be the D (7 bases). This receptor was identified in a woman aged 45-60 years in good health and CMV-seropositive. Sample: PBMCs. The CDR3 DNA reads as TGCAGCGTTGAACGCGGGGGCCGAACCGGGGAGCTGTTTTTT. Translated: CSVERGGRTGELFF.